Below, one T cell receptor beta chain is given with its context. Its antigen has not been determined. No base qualities exist here, and no much larger clone lies one base off it. This entry comes from a study of control samples from healthy donors and cancer patients (dated by TCRdb to the early 2020s). CDR1 and CDR2 are drawn from the germline V gene: SGHAT, FQNNGV. The junction carries 13 bases between V and J, which are trimmed by 5 bases and 5 bases respectively. The CDR3 holds 14 amino acids from the cysteine to the phenylalanine. CDR3 DNA is the only sequence kept; it has 42 bases, read in frame from the first base. Library prep was done by the immunoSEQ multiplex PCR assay. Imported from immuneACCESS, the table was reduced by TCRdb to in-frame sequences with V and J called. These copies leave out some clones; in studies compared against another copy, an unresolved V gene accounts for under half, and the cause of the remainder is not known. This sample gives some 34,000 clones in total; approximately 94% of them show up just once. Over 1.5% of the sample is taken by the ten largest.

This TCR was sampled from a middle-aged man with colorectal cancer. Recombination linked TRBV11-2 to TRBJ2-1; no D segment can be confidently identified. Sequenced material: PBMCs. This receptor has the CDR3 CASSPTGSNNEQFF. The nucleotide sequence reads as follows: TGTGCCAGCAGCCCAACTGGATCTAACAATGAGCAGTTCTTC.